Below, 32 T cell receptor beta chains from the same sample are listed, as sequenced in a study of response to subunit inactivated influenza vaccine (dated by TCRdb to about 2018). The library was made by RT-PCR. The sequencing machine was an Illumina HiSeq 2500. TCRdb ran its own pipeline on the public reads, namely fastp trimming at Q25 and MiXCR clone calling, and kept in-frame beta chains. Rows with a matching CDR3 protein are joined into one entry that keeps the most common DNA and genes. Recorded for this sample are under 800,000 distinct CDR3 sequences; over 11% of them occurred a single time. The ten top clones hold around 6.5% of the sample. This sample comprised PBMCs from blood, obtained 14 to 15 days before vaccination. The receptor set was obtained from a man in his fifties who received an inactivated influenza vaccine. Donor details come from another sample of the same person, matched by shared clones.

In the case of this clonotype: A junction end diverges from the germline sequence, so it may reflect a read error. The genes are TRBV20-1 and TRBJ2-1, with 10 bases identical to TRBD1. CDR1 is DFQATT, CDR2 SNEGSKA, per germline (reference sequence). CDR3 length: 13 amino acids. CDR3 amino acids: CRATGQGIWEQFF. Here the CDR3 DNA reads TGCAGGGCTACGGGACAGGGGATTTGGGAGCAGTTCTTC.

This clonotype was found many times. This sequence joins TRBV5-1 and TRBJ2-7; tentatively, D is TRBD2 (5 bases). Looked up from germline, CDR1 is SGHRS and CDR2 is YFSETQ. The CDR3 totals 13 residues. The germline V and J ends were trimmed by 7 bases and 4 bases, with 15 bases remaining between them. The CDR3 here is CASGEGGTYEQYF. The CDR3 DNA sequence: TGCGCCAGCGGAGAGGGTGGCACATACGAGCAGTACTTC.

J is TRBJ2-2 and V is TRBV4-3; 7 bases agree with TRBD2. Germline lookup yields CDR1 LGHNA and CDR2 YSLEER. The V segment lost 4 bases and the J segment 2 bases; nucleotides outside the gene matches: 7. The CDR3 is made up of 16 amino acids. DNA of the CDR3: TGCGCCAGCAGCCTAGCGGGCCCTTCAAACACCGGGGAGCTGTTTTTT. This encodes CASSLAGPSNTGELFF.

CDR3 loop: CASSVGTVEKLFF. In DNA, the CDR3 is TGTGCCAGCAGCGTCGGGACGGTAGAAAAACTGTTTTTT. This sequence joins TRBV11-2 and TRBJ1-4; weak D call: TRBD1 (5 bases). CDR1 is SGHAT and CDR2 is FQNNGV in the germline V gene. Between the trimmed V and J ends, which lost 5 bases and 8 bases, there was a span of 12 bases. The CDR3 covers 13 residues.

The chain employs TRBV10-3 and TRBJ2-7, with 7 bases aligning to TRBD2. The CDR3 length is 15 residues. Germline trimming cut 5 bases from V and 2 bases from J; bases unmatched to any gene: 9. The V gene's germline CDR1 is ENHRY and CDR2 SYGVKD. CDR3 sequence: CAISLTSEPTYEQYF. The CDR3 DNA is TGTGCCATCAGTCTTACTAGCGAACCAACCTACGAGCAGTACTTC.

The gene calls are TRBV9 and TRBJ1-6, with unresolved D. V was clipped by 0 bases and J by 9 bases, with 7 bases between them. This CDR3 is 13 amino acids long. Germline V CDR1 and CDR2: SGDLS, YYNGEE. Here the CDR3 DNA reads TGTGCCAGCAGCGTAGATCCGGGTTCACCCCTCCACTTT. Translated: CASSVDPGSPLHF.

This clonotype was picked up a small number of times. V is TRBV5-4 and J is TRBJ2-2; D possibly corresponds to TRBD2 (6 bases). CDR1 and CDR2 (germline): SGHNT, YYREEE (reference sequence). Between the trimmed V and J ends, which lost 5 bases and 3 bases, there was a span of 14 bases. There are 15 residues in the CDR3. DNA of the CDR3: TGTGCCAGCAGACTCGGGACGGGGGACACCGGGGAGCTGTTTTTT. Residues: CASRLGTGDTGELFF.

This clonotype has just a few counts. The CDR3 DNA follows: TGTGCCAGCCAACGGGGGGGCGAGTCCACAGATACGCAGTATTTT. Its protein product is CASQRGGESTDTQYF. The chain joins TRBV13 to TRBJ2-3, with 8 bases matching TRBD2. The J segment lost 2 bases and the V segment lost 8 bases, leaving 9 bases of the junction unmatched. The CDR3 extends over 15 amino acids. Germline CDR1 is PRHDT and CDR2 is FYEKMQ (reference sequence).

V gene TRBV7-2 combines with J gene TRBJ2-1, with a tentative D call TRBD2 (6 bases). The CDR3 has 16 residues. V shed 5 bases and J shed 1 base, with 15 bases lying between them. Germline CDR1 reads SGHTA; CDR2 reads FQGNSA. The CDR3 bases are TGTGCCAGCAGCCCCGGTTCGCGGGGTTCCTACAATGAGCAGTTCTTC. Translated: CASSPGSRGSYNEQFF.

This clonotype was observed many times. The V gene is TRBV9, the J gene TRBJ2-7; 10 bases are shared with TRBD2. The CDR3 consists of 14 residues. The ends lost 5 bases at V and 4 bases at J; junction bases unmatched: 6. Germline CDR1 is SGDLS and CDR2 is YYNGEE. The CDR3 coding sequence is TGTGCCAGCAGTGAACTAGCGGGAAGTTACGAGCAGTACTTC. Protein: CASSELAGSYEQYF.

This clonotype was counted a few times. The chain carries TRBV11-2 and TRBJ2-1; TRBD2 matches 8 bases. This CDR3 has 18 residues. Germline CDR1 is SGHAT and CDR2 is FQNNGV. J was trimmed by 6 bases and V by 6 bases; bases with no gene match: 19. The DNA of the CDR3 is TGTGCCAGCAGACCACGCTTTTACGGACTAGCCGCGGGCAATGAGCAGTTCTTC. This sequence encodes CASRPRFYGLAAGNEQFF.

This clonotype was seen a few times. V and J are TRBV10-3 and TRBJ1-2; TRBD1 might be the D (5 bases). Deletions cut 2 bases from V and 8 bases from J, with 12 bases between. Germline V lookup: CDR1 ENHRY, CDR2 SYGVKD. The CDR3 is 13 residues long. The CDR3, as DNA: TGTGCCATCAGTGAGCCTGCGGGGCCGGGCTACACCTTC. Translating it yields CAISEPAGPGYTF.

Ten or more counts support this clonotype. CDR3 nucleotides: TGTGCCAGCAGTTACCCGGGACTAGCGGGAGCGTTCTTC. Amino acids: CASSYPGLAGAFF. The J gene is TRBJ2-1, the V gene TRBV6-2 or TRBV6-3; TRBD2 agrees at 14 bases. The germline gives CDR1 MNHEY, CDR2 SVGEGT. The CDR3 has 13 residues. V lost 2 bases and J lost 15; bases outside the gene matches: 3.

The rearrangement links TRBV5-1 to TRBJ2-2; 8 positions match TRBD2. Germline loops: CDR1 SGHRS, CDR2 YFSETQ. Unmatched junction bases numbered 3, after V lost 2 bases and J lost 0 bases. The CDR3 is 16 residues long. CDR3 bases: TGCGCCAGCAGCTTCGAACTAGCGGCGAACACCGGGGAGCTGTTTTTT. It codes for CASSFELAANTGELFF.

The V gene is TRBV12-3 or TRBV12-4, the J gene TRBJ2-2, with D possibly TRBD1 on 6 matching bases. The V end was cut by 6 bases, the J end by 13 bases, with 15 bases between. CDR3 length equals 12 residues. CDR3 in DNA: TGTGCCAGCAGATTGGGGGCTTTGGGGCTGTTTTTT. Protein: CASRLGALGLFF.

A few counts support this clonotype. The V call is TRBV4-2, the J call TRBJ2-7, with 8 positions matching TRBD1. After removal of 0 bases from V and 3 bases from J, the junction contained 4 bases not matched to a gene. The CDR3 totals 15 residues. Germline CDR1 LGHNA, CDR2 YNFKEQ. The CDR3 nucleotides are TGTGCCAGCAGCCAAGATCCGGGACAGGACTACGAGCAGTACTTC. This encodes CASSQDPGQDYEQYF.

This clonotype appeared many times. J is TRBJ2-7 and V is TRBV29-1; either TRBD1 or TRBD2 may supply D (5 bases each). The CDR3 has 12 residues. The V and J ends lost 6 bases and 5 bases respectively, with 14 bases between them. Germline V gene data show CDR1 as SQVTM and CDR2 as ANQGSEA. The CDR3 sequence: CSVRELANEQYF. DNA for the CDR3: TGCAGCGTCAGGGAATTAGCGAACGAGCAGTACTTC.

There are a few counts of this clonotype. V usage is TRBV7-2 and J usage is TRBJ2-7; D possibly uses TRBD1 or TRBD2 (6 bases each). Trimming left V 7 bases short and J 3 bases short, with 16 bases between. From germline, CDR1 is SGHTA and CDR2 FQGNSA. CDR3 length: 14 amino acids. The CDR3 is CASTLGGRGYEQYF. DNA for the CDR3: TGTGCCAGCACCTTGGGGGGCAGGGGCTACGAGCAGTACTTC.

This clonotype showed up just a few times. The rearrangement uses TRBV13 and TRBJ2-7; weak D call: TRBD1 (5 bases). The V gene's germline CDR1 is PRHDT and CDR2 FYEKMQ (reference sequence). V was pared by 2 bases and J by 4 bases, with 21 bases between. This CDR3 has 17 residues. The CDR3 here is CASSLQTTGVGSYEQYF. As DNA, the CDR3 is TGTGCCAGCAGCTTACAAACAACAGGCGTAGGTTCTTACGAGCAGTACTTC. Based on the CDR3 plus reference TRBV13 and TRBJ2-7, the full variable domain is AAGVIQSPRHLIKEKRETATLKCYPIPRHDTVYWYQQGPGQDPQFLISFYEKMQSDKGSIPDRFSAQQFSDYHSELNMSSLELGDSALYFCASSLQTTGVGSYEQYFGPGTRLTVT.

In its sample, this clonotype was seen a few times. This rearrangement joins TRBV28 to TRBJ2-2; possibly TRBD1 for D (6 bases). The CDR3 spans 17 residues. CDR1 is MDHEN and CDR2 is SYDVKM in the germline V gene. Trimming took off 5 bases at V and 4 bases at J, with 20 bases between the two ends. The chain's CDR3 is CASSPLSDSLFTGELFF. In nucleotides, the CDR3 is TGTGCCAGCAGTCCGCTTTCGGACAGCCTCTTCACCGGGGAGCTGTTTTTT.

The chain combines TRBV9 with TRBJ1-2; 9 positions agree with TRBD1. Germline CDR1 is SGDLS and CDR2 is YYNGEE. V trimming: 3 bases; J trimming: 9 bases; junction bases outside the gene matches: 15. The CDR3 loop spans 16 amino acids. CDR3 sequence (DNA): TGTGCCAGCAGCGGGATCTCTTACAGGGGGCACCCAAGCTACACCTTC. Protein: CASSGISYRGHPSYTF.

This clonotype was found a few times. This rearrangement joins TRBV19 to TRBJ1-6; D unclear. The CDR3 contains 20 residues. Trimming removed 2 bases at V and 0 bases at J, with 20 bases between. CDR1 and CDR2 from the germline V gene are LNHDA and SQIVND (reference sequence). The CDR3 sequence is CASSISPPDRGSSYNSPLHF. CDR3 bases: TGTGCCAGTAGTATATCACCGCCCGACCGAGGGAGCTCCTATAATTCACCCCTCCACTTT.

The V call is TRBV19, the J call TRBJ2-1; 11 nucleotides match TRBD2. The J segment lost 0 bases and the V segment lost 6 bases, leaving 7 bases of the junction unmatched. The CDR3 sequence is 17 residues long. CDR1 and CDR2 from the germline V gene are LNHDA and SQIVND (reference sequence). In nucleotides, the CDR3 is TGTGCCAGTAGGTTCCAAGGACTAGCGGGCTCCTACAATGAGCAGTTCTTC. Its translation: CASRFQGLAGSYNEQFF.

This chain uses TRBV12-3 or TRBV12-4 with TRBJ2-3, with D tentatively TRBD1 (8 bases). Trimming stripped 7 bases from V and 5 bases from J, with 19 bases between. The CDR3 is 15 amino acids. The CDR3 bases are TGTGCCAGCACCATCCCAGCGGGGACAGGAGATACGCAGTATTTT. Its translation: CASTIPAGTGDTQYF.

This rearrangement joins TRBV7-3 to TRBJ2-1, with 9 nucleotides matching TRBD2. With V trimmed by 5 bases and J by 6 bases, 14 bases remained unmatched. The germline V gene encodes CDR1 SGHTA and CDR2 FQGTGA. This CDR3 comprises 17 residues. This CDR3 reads CASSPAGGAGGGNEQFF. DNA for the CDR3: TGTGCCAGCAGCCCTGCGGGTGGAGCGGGAGGAGGCAATGAGCAGTTCTTC.

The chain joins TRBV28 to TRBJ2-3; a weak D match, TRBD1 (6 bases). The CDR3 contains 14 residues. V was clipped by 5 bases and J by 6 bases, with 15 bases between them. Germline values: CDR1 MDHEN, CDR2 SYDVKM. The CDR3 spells CASSRVTGSDTQYF. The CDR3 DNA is TGTGCCAGCAGTCGCGTGACAGGCTCGGATACGCAGTATTTT.

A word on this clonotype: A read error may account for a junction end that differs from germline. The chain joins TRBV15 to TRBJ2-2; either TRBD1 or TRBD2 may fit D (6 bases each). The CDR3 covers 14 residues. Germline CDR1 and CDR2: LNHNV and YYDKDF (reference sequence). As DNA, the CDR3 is TGTGTCACCAGCAGAGAAAGGGGGGTAGGGGAGCTGTTTTTT. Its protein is CVTSRERGVGELFF. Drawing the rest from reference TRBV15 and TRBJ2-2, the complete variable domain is DAMVIQNPRYQVTQFGKPVTLSCSQTLNHNVMYWYQQKSSQAPKLLFHYYDKDFNNEADTPDNFQSRRPNTSFCFLDIRSPGLGDTAMYLCVTSRERGVGELFFGEGSRLTVL.

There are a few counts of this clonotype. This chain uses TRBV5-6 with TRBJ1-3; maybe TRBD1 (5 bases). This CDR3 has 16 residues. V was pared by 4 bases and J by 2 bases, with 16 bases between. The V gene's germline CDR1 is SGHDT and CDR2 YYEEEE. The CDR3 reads CASSNPMGRTGNTIYF. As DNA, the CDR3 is TGTGCCAGCAGCAACCCGATGGGACGCACTGGAAACACCATATATTTT. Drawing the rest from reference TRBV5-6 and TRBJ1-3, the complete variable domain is DAGVTQSPTHLIKTRGQQVTLRCSPKSGHDTVSWYQQALGQGPQFIFQYYEEEERQRGNFPDRFSGHQFPNYSSELNVNALLLGDSALYLCASSNPMGRTGNTIYFGEGSWLTVV.

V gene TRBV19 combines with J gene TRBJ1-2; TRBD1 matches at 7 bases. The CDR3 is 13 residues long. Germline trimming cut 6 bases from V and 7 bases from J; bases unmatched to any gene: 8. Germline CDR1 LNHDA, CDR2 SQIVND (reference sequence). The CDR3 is CASSHRDSRGYTF. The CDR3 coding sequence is TGTGCCAGTAGCCACCGGGACAGCCGTGGCTACACCTTC.

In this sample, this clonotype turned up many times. This CDR3 reads CASSDSGHTYEQYF. DNA for the CDR3: TGTGCCAGCAGCGATTCGGGACATACCTACGAGCAGTACTTC. The chain recombines TRBV3-1 with TRBJ2-7; a possible D gene is TRBD1 (6 bases). Germline values: CDR1 LGHDT, CDR2 YNNKEL (reference sequence). V lost 5 bases, J lost 2 bases, and 13 bases lay in between. The CDR3 length is 14 residues.

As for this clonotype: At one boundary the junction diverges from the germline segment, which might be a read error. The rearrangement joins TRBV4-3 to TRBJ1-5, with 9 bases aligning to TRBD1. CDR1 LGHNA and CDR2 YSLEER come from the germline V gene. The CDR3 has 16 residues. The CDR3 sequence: CASSQGTGKGNHPQHF. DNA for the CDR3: TGCGCCAGCAGCCAGGGGACAGGGAAGGGCAATCATCCCCAGCATTTT.

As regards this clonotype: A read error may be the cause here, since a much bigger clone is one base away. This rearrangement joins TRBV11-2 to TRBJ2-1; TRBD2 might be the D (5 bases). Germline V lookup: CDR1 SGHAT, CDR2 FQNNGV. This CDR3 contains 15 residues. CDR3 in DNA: TGTGCCAGCAGCTTAGCGCCTTTACTAGGAGCTGAGCAGCTCTTC. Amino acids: CASSLAPLLGAEQLF.